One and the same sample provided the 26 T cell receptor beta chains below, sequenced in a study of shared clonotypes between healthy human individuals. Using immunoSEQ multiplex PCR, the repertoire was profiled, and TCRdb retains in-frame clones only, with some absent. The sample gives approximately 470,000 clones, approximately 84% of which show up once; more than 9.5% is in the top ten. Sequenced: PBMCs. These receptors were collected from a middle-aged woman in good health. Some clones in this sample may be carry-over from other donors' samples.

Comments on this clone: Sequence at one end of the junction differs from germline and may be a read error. In DNA, the CDR3 is TGTGCTAGCAGTCCCCTGGGGACAGGGGGCGATGAGCAGTTCTTC. Its protein product is CASSPLGTGGDEQFF. The rearrangement joins TRBV7-7 to TRBJ2-1; 12 bases agree with TRBD1. This CDR3 comprises 15 residues. Looked up from germline, CDR1 is SSHAT and CDR2 is FNYEAQ (reference sequence).

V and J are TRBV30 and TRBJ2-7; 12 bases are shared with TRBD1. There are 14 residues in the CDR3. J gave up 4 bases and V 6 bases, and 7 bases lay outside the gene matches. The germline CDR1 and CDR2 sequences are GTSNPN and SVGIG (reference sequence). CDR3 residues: CACIKGQGAYEQYF. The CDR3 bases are TGTGCCTGTATCAAGGGACAGGGGGCTTACGAGCAGTACTTC.

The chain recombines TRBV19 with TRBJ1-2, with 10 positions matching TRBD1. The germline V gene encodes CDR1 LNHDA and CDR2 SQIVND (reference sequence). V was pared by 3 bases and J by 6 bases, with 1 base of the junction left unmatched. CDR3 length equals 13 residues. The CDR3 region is CASSMTGGDGYTF. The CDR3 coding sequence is TGTGCCAGTAGTATGACAGGGGGCGATGGCTACACCTTC.

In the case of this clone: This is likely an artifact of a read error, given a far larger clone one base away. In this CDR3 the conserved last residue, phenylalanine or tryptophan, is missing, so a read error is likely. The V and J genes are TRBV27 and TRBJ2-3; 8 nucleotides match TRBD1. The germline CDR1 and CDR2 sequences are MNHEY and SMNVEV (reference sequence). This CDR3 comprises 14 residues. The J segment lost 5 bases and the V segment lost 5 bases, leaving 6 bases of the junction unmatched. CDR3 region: CASSLTGALDTQYL. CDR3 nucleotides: TGTGCCAGCAGTCTGACAGGGGCATTAGATACGCAGTATCTT.

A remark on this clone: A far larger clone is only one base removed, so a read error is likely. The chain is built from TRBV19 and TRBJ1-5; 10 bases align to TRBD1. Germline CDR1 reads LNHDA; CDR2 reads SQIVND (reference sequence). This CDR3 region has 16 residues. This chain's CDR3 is CASGIRRQGANQPQHF. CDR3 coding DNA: TGTGCCAGTGGTATACGGCGACAGGGGGCCAATCAGCCCCAGCATTTT.

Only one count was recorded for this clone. DNA for the CDR3: TGCGCCAGCAGCCCTCAAGGGGGCCGCACAGATACGCAGTATTTT. Its translation: CASSPQGGRTDTQYF. The chain couples TRBV5-1 to TRBJ2-3, with TRBD1 matching over 7 bases. The CDR3 extends over 15 amino acids. The V gene end was trimmed by 4 bases and the J gene end by 1 base; junction bases not matched to a gene: 6. Germline V gene lookup returns CDR1 SGHRS and CDR2 YFSETQ. The variable domain in full, with the rest retrieved from reference TRBV5-1 and TRBJ2-3, is KAGVTQTPRYLIKTRGQQVTLSCSPISGHRSVSWYQQTPGQGLQFLFEYFSETQRNKGNFPGRFSGRQFSNSRSEMNVSTLELGDSALYLCASSPQGGRTDTQYFGPGTRLTVL.

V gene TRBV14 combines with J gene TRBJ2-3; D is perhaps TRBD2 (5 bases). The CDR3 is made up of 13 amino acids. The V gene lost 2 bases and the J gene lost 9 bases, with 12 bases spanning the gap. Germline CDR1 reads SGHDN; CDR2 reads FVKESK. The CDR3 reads CASSQNGISTQYF. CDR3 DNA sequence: TGTGCCAGCAGCCAAAACGGGATTTCGACGCAGTATTTT.

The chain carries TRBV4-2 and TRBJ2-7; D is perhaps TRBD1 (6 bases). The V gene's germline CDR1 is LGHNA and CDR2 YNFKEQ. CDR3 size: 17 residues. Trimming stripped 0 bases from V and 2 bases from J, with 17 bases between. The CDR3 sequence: CASSQESSYRDPYEQYF. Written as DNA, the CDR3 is TGTGCCAGCAGCCAAGAATCTTCTTACAGGGACCCCTACGAGCAGTACTTC.

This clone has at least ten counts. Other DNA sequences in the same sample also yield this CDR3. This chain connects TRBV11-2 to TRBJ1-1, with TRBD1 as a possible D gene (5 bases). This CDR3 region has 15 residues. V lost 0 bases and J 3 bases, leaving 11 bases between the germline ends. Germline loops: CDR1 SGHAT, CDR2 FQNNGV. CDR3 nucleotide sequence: TGTGCCAGCAGCTTAGATCGGCAGGGTGACACTGAAGCTTTCTTT. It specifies CASSLDRQGDTEAFF.

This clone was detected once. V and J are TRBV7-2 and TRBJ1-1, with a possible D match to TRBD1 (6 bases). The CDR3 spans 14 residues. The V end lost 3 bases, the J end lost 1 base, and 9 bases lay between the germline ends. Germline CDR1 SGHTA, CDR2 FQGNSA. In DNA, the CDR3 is TGTGCCAGCAGCTTCAGGGGTCAGAACACTGAAGCTTTCTTT. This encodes CASSFRGQNTEAFF.

In DNA, the CDR3 is TGTGCCAGCAGCTTTGCCGGCAGGGGGAACACCGGGGAGCTGTTTTTT. This sequence encodes CASSFAGRGNTGELFF. The chain carries TRBV7-3 and TRBJ2-2, with a weak D call TRBD1 (6 bases). V was cut by 3 bases and J by 1 base, with 12 bases left in between. Per germline, CDR1 SGHTA and CDR2 FQGTGA. CDR3 length: 16 amino acids.

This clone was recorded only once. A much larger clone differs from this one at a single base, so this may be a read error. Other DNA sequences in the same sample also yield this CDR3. CDR3 in amino acids: CASSLGVAGVETQYF. The CDR3 DNA is TGTGCCAGCAGCTTAGGGGTAGCTGGAGTAGAGACCCAGTACTTC. The V call is TRBV7-2, the J call TRBJ2-5, with no clear D. V dropped 1 base and J dropped 4 bases, with 13 bases sitting between them. CDR3 size: 15 residues. Germline CDR1 reads SGHTA; CDR2 reads FQGNSA.

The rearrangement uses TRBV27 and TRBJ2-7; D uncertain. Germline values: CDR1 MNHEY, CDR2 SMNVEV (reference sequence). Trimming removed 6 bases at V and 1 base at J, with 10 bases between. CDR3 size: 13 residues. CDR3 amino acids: CASRSILSYEQYF. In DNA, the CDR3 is TGTGCCAGCAGAAGCATACTTTCCTACGAGCAGTACTTC.

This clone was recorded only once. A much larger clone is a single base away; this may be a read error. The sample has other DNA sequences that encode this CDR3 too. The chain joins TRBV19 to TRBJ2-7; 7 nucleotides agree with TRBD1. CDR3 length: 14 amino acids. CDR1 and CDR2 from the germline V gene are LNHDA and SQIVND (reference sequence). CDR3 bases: TGTGCCAGTAGTTTTAGGGCAGGGGGTTACGAACAGTACTTC. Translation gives CASSFRAGGYEQYF.

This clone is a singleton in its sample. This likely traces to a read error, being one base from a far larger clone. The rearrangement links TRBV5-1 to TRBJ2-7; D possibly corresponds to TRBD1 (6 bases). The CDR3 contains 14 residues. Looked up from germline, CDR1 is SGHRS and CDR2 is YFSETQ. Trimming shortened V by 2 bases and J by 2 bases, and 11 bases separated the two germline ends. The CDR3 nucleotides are TGCGCCAGCAGCTTTAGTCAGGGGCCCTACGAGCAGTACTTC. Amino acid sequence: CASSFSQGPYEQYF.

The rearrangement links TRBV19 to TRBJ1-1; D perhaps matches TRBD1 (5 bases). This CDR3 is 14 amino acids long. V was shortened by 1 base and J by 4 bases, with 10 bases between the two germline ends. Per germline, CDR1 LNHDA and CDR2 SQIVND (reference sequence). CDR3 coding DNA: TGTGCCAGTAGTATAGTCGGGGGTACCACTGAAGCTTTCTTT. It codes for CASSIVGGTTEAFF.

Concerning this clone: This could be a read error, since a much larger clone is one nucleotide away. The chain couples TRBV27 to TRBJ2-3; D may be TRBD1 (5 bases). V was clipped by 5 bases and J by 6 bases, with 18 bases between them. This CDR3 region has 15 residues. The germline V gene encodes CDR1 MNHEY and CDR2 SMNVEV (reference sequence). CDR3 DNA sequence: TGTGCCAGCAGTGACAGTAACTCCTTAATGGATACGCAGTATTTT. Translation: CASSDSNSLMDTQYF.

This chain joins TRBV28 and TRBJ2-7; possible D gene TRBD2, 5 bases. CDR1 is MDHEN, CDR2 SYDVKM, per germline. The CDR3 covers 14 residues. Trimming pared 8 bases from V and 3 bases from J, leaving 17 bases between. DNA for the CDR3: TGTGCCAGCCACGAGGGTCCGGGAAGCTACGAGCAGTACTTC. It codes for CASHEGPGSYEQYF.

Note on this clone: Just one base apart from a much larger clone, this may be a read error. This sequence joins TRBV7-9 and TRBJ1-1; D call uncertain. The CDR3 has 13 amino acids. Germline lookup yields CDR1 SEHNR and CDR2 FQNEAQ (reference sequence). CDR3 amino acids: CASSLSRSTEVFF. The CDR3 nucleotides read TGTGCCAGCAGCTTGTCGAGGAGCACTGAAGTTTTCTTT.

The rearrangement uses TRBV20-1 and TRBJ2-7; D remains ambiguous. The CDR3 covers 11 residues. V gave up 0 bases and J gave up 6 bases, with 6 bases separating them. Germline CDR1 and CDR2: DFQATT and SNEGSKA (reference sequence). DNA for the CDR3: TGCAGTGCTAGAGATAGGGTCGAGCAGTACTTC. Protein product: CSARDRVEQYF.

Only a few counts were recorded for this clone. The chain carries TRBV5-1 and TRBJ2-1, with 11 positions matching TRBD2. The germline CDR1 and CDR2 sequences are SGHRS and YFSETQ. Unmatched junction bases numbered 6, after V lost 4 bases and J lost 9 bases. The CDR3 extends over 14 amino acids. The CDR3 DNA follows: TGCGCCAGCAGCGCTACTAGCGGGAGCACTGAGCAGTTCTTC. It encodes CASSATSGSTEQFF.

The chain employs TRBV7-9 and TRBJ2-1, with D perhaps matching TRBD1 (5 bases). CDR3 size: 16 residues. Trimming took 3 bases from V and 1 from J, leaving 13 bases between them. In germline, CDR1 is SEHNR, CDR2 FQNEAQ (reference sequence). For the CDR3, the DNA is TGTGCCAGCAGCTTGAACCGACAGAATTCCTACAATGAGCAGTTCTTC. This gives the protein CASSLNRQNSYNEQFF.

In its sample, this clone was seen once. CDR3 in amino acids: CASSLPSGGQETQYF. In DNA, the CDR3 is TGTGCCAGCAGTTTACCTAGCGGGGGTCAAGAGACCCAGTACTTC. The genes are TRBV28 and TRBJ2-5, with TRBD2 identical over 10 bases. J gave up 2 bases and V 2 bases, and 2 bases lay outside the gene matches. Germline V gene data show CDR1 as MDHEN and CDR2 as SYDVKM. This CDR3 is 15 amino acids long.

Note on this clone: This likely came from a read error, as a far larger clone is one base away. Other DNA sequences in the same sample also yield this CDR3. The CDR3 region is CASSSGTSGQSETQYF. CDR3 bases: TGTGCCAGCAGCTCCGGGACCAGCGGCCAGTCGGAGACCCAGTACTTC. This sequence joins TRBV11-3 and TRBJ2-5; D tentatively reads TRBD1 or TRBD2 (5 bases each). V was clipped by 4 bases and J by 5 bases, with 20 bases between them. Germline V CDR1 and CDR2: SGHNT, YENEEA. This CDR3 is 16 amino acids long.

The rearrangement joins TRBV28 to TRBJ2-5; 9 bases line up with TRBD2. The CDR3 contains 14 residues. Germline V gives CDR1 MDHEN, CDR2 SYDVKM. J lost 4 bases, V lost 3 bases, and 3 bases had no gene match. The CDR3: CASSLDSGRETQYF. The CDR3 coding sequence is TGTGCCAGCAGTTTGGATAGCGGGAGAGAGACCCAGTACTTC.

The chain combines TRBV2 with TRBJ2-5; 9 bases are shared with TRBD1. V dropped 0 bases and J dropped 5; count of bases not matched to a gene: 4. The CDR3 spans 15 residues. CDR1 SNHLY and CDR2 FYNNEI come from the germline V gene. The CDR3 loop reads CASSEANRGRETQYF. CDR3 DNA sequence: TGTGCCAGCAGTGAAGCTAACAGGGGGCGGGAGACCCAGTACTTC. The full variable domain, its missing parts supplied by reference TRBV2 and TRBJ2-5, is EPEVTQTPSHQVTQMGQEVILRCVPISNHLYFYWYRQILGQKVEFLVSFYNNEISEKSEIFDDQFSVERPDGSNFTLKIRSTKLEDSAMYFCASSEANRGRETQYFGPGTRLLVL.